This T cell receptor (beta chain) was recovered during a study of blood T cell repertoires in COVID-19. Turning to the study itself: Italy, Spain and the United States were the sources of the convalescent and acute COVID-19 samples. Nucleic acid was either cDNA or gDNA, and it came from T cells, B-cell-depleted T cells, or PBMCs.

As processed by the authors: Estimation of nucleated cell counts relied on the amplification of reference gene primers. Repertoires were generated with immunoSEQ multiplex PCR, while TCRdb's copy carries only in-frame clones and drops some. V, J and clone size derive from that table, while D and trimming were established from the DNA sequence. The sample lists 270,000 or so clones, over 75% seen once, with about 14% in the top ten. The count of this clone is one. The V gene end was trimmed by 0 bases and the J gene end by 6 bases; junction bases not matched to a gene: 13. Germline assignment: CDR1 SGHKS and CDR2 YYEKEE (reference sequence). The CDR3 consists of 17 residues.

The receptor was derived from a human donor in a cohort sampled during active COVID-19. The specimen sequenced was peripheral blood. The V and J genes are TRBV5-5 and TRBJ2-3; 7 positions match TRBD2. CDR3 nucleotides: TGTGCCAGCAGCTTGGCGGTAGTGGCGGGAGTGGGGGATACGCAGTATTTT. Translated, it gives CASSLAVVAGVGDTQYF.